Below, one T cell receptor beta chain is given with its context. The antigen this receptor binds is unknown. Base qualities were left out, and no much larger clone turns up one base away. This sample was taken from a study of T cell changes during pregnancy in multiple sclerosis (dated 2019 in TCRdb). Background on the whole study: Changes in the T cell repertoire over the course of pregnancy were examined in this study in women with multiple sclerosis.

The library was built by means of the immunoSEQ multiplex PCR assay. TCRdb retrieved this table from immuneACCESS and kept in-frame rearrangements only. Not all clones are present; in checked studies, unresolved V genes account for under half, and no reason is known for the remainder. The sample table shows approximately 46,000 clones, and around 90% are seen once. Approximately 5% of the sample rests with the top ten. This specimen consisted of peripheral blood, obtained after pregnancy. This clonotype originated in a female donor in good health, enrolled as a control in a pregnancy study.

The DNA reads TGTGCCAGCAGCCCGGGGAGGTATAGCAATCAGCCCCAGCATTTT. This sequence encodes CASSPGRYSNQPQHF. The chain is assembled from TRBV6-5 and TRBJ1-5; confidence is insufficient to name the D gene. The CDR3 covers 15 residues, taking in both the cysteine and the phenylalanine. Only the CDR3 part of the read is kept: 45 bases, read in frame from the first base. Based on the germline V gene, the CDR1 and CDR2 sequences are MNHEY and SVGAGI. V and J are truncated by 6 bases and 0 bases respectively, leaving an intervening sequence of 12 bases.